The T cell receptor beta chain under discussion was sequenced for a study of memory CD4+ T cells and cytomegalovirus serostatus. Study information: Healthy Belgian adult donors included under ten CMV-positive and some 23 CMV-negative people.

The germline gives CDR1 SGHTA, CDR2 FQGNSA. CDR3 size: 16 residues. The ends lost 7 bases at V and 4 bases at J; junction bases unmatched: 13. This clone has a handful of counts. Antigen specificity is unknown. Study-wide findings and caveats: Median bootstrapped AUC for CMV status was about 0.94 originally, about 0.9 US-trained. About 40% of the roughly 160 known CMV-associated TCRbeta sequences appeared in CD4+ memory.

The sort gate was single viable CD3+CD4+CD8-CD45RO+ cells for memory CD4+ T cells. The table came from immunoSEQ multiplex PCR; TCRdb's copy has only in-frame clones and leaves some out. This sample has about 38,000 clones; 65% to 80% occur once, and the top ten carry less than 6%. The chain is built from TRBV7-2 and TRBJ2-3, with 8 positions matching TRBD2. This TCR derives from an adult in good health and CMV-seropositive. Source material: memory CD4+ T cells from blood. CDR3 DNA sequence: TGTGCCAGCACCCCCTCCAGCGGGAGCCCCCCAGATACGCAGTATTTT. Translation gives CASTPSSGSPPDTQYF. The variable domain in full, completed from reference TRBV7-2 and TRBJ2-3, reads GAGVSQSPSNKVTEKGKDVELRCDPISGHTALYWYRQSLGQGLEFLIYFQGNSAPDKSGLPSDRFSAERTGGSVSTLTIQRTQQEDSAVYLCASTPSSGSPPDTQYFGPGTRLTVL.